One and the same sample provided the 3 T cell receptor beta chains below, sequenced in a study of shared clonotypes between healthy human individuals. Measured with immunoSEQ multiplex PCR; TCRdb has only the in-frame clones, and not every one. This table holds millions of clones, over 85% found once. Specimen: naive CD4+ T cells sorted from blood. As for subset: CD45RA+ positively selected. These receptors originate from a man between 18 and 35 years old in good health.

This sequence joins TRBV7-2 and TRBJ2-4, with 12 bases aligning to TRBD2. In germline, CDR1 is SGHTA, CDR2 FQGNSA. The CDR3 runs to 17 residues. Losses at the gene ends were 6 bases for V and 4 bases for J; bases not matched to a gene: 10. The CDR3 protein is CASRPSGTSGFKNIQYF. The CDR3 DNA reads as TGTGCCAGCAGACCTTCCGGGACTAGCGGGTTTAAAAACATTCAGTACTTC. The full variable domain, its missing parts supplied by reference TRBV7-2 and TRBJ2-4, is GAGVSQSPSNKVTEKGKDVELRCDPISGHTALYWYRQSLGQGLEFLIYFQGNSAPDKSGLPSDRFSAERTGGSVSTLTIQRTQQEDSAVYLCASRPSGTSGFKNIQYFGAGTRLSVL.

J is TRBJ2-3 and V is TRBV5-1; D ambiguous. CDR3 length: 14 residues. Deletions cut 4 bases from V and 7 bases from J, with 16 bases between. Looked up from germline, CDR1 is SGHRS and CDR2 is YFSETQ. The CDR3 here is CASSAALGPNTQYF. CDR3 in DNA: TGCGCCAGCAGCGCGGCCCTTGGGCCGAATACGCAGTATTTT.

V is TRBV19 and J is TRBJ1-2; 7 bases line up with TRBD1. This CDR3 contains 13 residues. Germline assignment: CDR1 LNHDA and CDR2 SQIVND (reference sequence). The ends lost 4 bases at V and 2 bases at J; junction bases unmatched: 1. For the CDR3, the DNA is TGTGCCAGTAGTACAGGGGGGAACTATGGCTACACCTTC. The encoded protein is CASSTGGNYGYTF.